Listed below are T cell receptor beta chains from one sample, sequenced in a study of blood T cell repertoires in COVID-19. The data were produced by immunoSEQ multiplex PCR, yet TCRdb's version contains in-frame clones alone and is incomplete. This table has roughly 120,000 clones, around 85% appearing once. The source material was peripheral blood. The receptor source for this set is a man aged 65-85 years who had recovered from COVID-19. Each CDR3 is given with its conserved first and last residue. D genes are given only for firm matches. Clone size, where shown, is once, few, many, or a class for clones that have expanded.

d_call	j_call	clone_size	v_call	cdr3_nt	cdr3_aa
.	TRBJ1-5	.	TRBV11-3	TGTGCCAGCAGCTCCCCGGACAGACAGCCCCAGCATTTT	CASSSPDRQPQHF
.	TRBJ2-5	.	TRBV4-1	TGCGCCAGCAGCCTCGCGGGGGCACAAGAGACCCAGTACTTC	CASSLAGAQETQYF
.	TRBJ2-2	.	TRBV7-8	TGTGCCAGCGCCAGACACGGCGGGGAGCTGTTTTTT	CASARHGGELFF
.	TRBJ1-4	.	TRBV5-1	TGCGCCAGCAGCTATGAGGGCCGATCTGAAAAACTGTTTTTT	CASSYEGRSEKLFF
.	TRBJ1-6	.	TRBV11-2	TGTGCCAGCACCTCCGCACAGGGATTGAATTCACCCCTCCACTTT	CASTSAQGLNSPLHF
.	TRBJ2-3	.	TRBV24-1	TGTGCCACCAGTGATTTGTCGATCTTTGGGGGGGCCTACACAGATACGCAGTATTTT	CATSDLSIFGGAYTDTQYF
.	TRBJ2-2	.	TRBV19	TGTGCCAGTAGTATTGGCAGGGGTAGGGGGAGAGGCACCGGGGAGCTGTTTTTT	CASSIGRGRGRGTGELFF
TRBD1	TRBJ2-7	once	TRBV9	TGTGCCAGCAGCGCGCGACAGGGGGGGTACGAGCAGTACTTC	CASSARQGGYEQYF
TRBD2	TRBJ2-1	.	TRBV7-2	TGTGCCAGCAGCTGGGGACTAGCGGGTATTTACAATGAGCAGTTCTTC	CASSWGLAGIYNEQFF
.	TRBJ2-5	.	TRBV12-5	TGTGCTAGTGGTTTGTCAGGGGAGGAGACCCAGTACTTC	CASGLSGEETQYF
.	TRBJ2-6	.	TRBV19	TGTGCCAGTAGTATAGCGGTCGGGAGAAGGTCTGGGGCCAACGTCCTGACTTTC	CASSIAVGRRSGANVLTF
.	TRBJ1-2	.	TRBV3-1/TRBV3-2	TGTGCCAGCAGCCCTCGGGGCAGGAGGGCCTATGGCTACACCTTC	CASSPRGRRAYGYTF
.	TRBJ1-5	.	TRBV7-3	TGTGCCAGCAGCCTAGGCGCAAATCAGCCCCAGCATTTT	CASSLGANQPQHF
TRBD2	TRBJ2-5	once	TRBV2	TGTGCCAGCGAGTCGAGCGGGGGGGCCCCCCAAGAGACCCAGTACTTC	CASESSGGAPQETQYF
.	TRBJ1-6	.	TRBV3-1/TRBV3-2	TGTGCCAGCAGCCAAGTTAGAGGTCCCTCACCCCTCCACTTT	CASSQVRGPSPLHF
TRBD2	TRBJ2-3	.	TRBV7-3	TGTGCCAGCAGCTTTAGCGGGGTCGTGGATACGCAGTATTTT	CASSFSGVVDTQYF
.	TRBJ1-3	once	TRBV11-2	TGTGCCAGCAGCAGGACTTTCTCTGGAAACACCATATATTTT	CASSRTFSGNTIYF
TRBD2	TRBJ2-4	once	TRBV2	TGTGCCGGCGCACCGGGACTAGCGGCCAAAAACATTCAGTACTTC	CAGAPGLAAKNIQYF
TRBD2	TRBJ2-7	.	TRBV10-3	TGTGCCATCACCCCGGGACTAGCGGGAGGAGGCCACGAGCAGTACTTC	CAITPGLAGGGHEQYF
TRBD2	TRBJ2-3	.	TRBV2	TGTGCCAGCAGTCCCATAACTAGCGGGGGACGCACAGATACGCAGTATTTT	CASSPITSGGRTDTQYF
TRBD1	TRBJ2-4	.	TRBV6-5	TGTGCCAGCAGTCCTCAGACAGGGATTTTTTACATTCAGTACTTC	CASSPQTGIFYIQYF
.	TRBJ1-1	.	TRBV4-3	TGCGCCAGCAGCCCGACACACAGGGAGAACACTGAAGCTTTCTTT	CASSPTHRENTEAFF
TRBD2	TRBJ2-2	.	TRBV3-1/TRBV3-2	TGTGCCAGCAGCCTGACGGGGGGCGCTACTAGCGGGAACACCGGGGAGCTGTTTTTT	CASSLTGGATSGNTGELFF
TRBD1	TRBJ1-2	.	TRBV5-1	TGCGCCAGCAGCTTGGGGGACAGGGGCTTTGGCTACACCTTC	CASSLGDRGFGYTF
.	TRBJ2-3	.	TRBV18	TGTGCCAGCTCACAGACACGCACAGATACGCAGTATTTT	CASSQTRTDTQYF
TRBD1	TRBJ2-7	.	TRBV5-6	TGTGCCAGCAGCGCGTGGACAGGGATCATGTACGAGCAGTACTTC	CASSAWTGIMYEQYF
TRBD2	TRBJ2-2	once	TRBV19	TGTGCCAGTAGGGGTGGGAGGGGCTCGAACACCGGGGAGCTGTTTTTT	CASRGGRGSNTGELFF
.	TRBJ1-2	.	TRBV25-1	TGTGCCAGCAGTGAAAGGGTTAGCGGCTATGGCTACACCTTC	CASSERVSGYGYTF
TRBD2	TRBJ2-5	.	TRBV7-6	TGTGCCAGCAGCCCGGGACTAGCGGGAGGATATCAAGAGACCCAGTACTTC	CASSPGLAGGYQETQYF
.	TRBJ2-7	.	TRBV20-1	TGCAGTGCTAGGAGACTGGTGGCAGTTGGATTC	CSARRLVAVGF
.	TRBJ2-5	.	TRBV7-3	TGTGCCAGCAGCTTAAAACCTCAGGAGACCCAGTACTTC	CASSLKPQETQYF
TRBD1	TRBJ1-5	medium-sized	TRBV27	TGTGCCAGCAGTATCTCCCCAGGGGGCTATAATCAGCCCCAGCATTTT	CASSISPGGYNQPQHF
.	TRBJ1-4	.	TRBV5-4	TGTGCCAGCAGCTTGGTCGCCCAGGAAAAACTGTTTTTT	CASSLVAQEKLFF
.	TRBJ1-2	.	TRBV2	TGTGCCAGCAGGGCGGACACGCCGACCTATGGCTACACCTTC	CASRADTPTYGYTF
TRBD2	TRBJ2-3	.	TRBV29-1	TGCAGCGTTGTCCTCGGACTAGCGGGAGGGCCGGAGGATACGCAGTATTTT	CSVVLGLAGGPEDTQYF
.	TRBJ1-1	.	TRBV5-8	TGTGCCAGCAGCTTGGGGACTTTGAACACTGAAGCTTTCTTT	CASSLGTLNTEAFF
TRBD2	TRBJ2-7	.	TRBV18	TGTGCCAGCTCACTCGAGGATAGCGGGATACTCTACGAGCAGTACTTC	CASSLEDSGILYEQYF
.	TRBJ2-1	.	TRBV14	TGTGCCAGCAGCCACCAACGGACAGTTTACAATGAGCAGTTCTTC	CASSHQRTVYNEQFF
TRBD2	TRBJ2-5	.	TRBV30	TGTGCCTGGAGTGTACTCGGCTACGGGAGGGGGACCCAGTACTTC	CAWSVLGYGRGTQYF
.	TRBJ1-1	few	TRBV2	TGTGCCAGCAGTCCACCCGAGGGAAGAGGCACTGAAGCTTTCTTT	CASSPPEGRGTEAFF
TRBD2	TRBJ2-1	once	TRBV2	TGTGCCAGCAGTTCCGGGACTAGCGGGAGAGTCTACAATGAGCAGTTCTTC	CASSSGTSGRVYNEQFF
TRBD1	TRBJ1-1	.	TRBV7-9	TGTGCCAGCAGCTTAGCCACAGGGGAAGAGAGCGCTTTCTTT	CASSLATGEESAFF
TRBD1	TRBJ2-7	once	TRBV30	TGTGCCTGGAGCCAGGGGGCCTACGAGCAGTACTTC	CAWSQGAYEQYF
.	TRBJ1-4	.	TRBV6-9	TGTGCCATCATGTGGGCGGCGGGGGCCGATTCAACTAATGAAAAACTGTTTTTT	CAIMWAAGADSTNEKLFF
TRBD1	TRBJ1-4	.	TRBV19	TGTGCCAGTAGTTTCCCCGGACAGGGCACTAATGAAAAACTGTTTTTT	CASSFPGQGTNEKLFF
TRBD1	TRBJ2-1	.	TRBV7-2	TGTGCCAGCAGCACCAGGACAGGGGTCGATGAGCAGTTCTTC	CASSTRTGVDEQFF
TRBD2	TRBJ2-5	.	TRBV5-1	TGCGCCAGCAGCTTGTTCGGACTAGCGGGGGGTGTACAAGAGACCCAGTACTTC	CASSLFGLAGGVQETQYF
TRBD2	TRBJ2-3	.	TRBV28	TGTGCCAGCAGTCAAGGACTAGCATGGGACACAGATACGCAGTATTTT	CASSQGLAWDTDTQYF
TRBD2	TRBJ2-1	.	TRBV7-6	TGTGCCAGCACGCGTACCTACCGTGCGGGAGGGCTAGGAAGTGAGCAGTTCTTC	CASTRTYRAGGLGSEQFF
.	TRBJ2-6	.	TRBV27	TGTGCCAGCAGTTTAAGGGGGGGGATCTCTGGGGCCAACGTCCTGACTTTC	CASSLRGGISGANVLTF
.	TRBJ1-1	.	TRBV27	TGTGCCAGCAGTTTATCCCCAGGGTCAGCTGAAGCTTTCTTT	CASSLSPGSAEAFF
.	TRBJ1-5	.	TRBV5-1	TGCGCCAGCAGCTTGACTTGGGGGGAAGGTCAGCCCCAGCATTTT	CASSLTWGEGQPQHF
.	TRBJ1-1	.	TRBV5-1	TGCGCCAGCAGCTTGGGGTTCGGCACTGAAGCTTTCTTT	CASSLGFGTEAFF
.	TRBJ1-2	.	TRBV5-1	TGCGCCAGCAGCTTGAGGAGCGGGGCGGGCTACACCTTC	CASSLRSGAGYTF
TRBD1	TRBJ1-1	.	TRBV4-1	TGCGCCAGCAGCCAAGGACAGGGTTCTTCGGCGGCTTTCTTT	CASSQGQGSSAAFF
TRBD1	TRBJ1-2	once	TRBV18	TGTGCCAGCTCACCCTCCGGGGACAGGGCACCAACCTTC	CASSPSGDRAPTF
.	TRBJ1-3	.	TRBV2	TGTGCCAGCAGTGACCAGGGCTCTGGAAACACCATATATTTT	CASSDQGSGNTIYF
.	TRBJ2-7	few	TRBV5-4	TGTGCCAGCAGGGCCGGACTGTTGGGCGAGCAGTACTTC	CASRAGLLGEQYF
TRBD2	TRBJ2-3	.	TRBV7-3	TGTGCCAGCAGCTTAATGGGCGGGGGAGCAGATACGCAGTATTTT	CASSLMGGGADTQYF
.	TRBJ2-1	.	TRBV27	TGTGCCAGCAGTTTGATTAGTTCCTACAATGAGCAGTTCTTC	CASSLISSYNEQFF